These 21 T cell receptor beta chains share one sample of origin, sequenced in a study of cytomegalovirus exposure and HLA in healthy donors. PCR amplification relied on 60 Vbeta primers (plus 13 Jbeta primers). The assay was immunoSEQ multiplex PCR, and TCRdb's table has in-frame clones only and misses some. The sample has under 200,000 clones, 82% seen once; the top ten hold around 1.5%. Sample: PBMCs. These receptors were taken from a male donor in good health and CMV-seronegative.

This clone was picked up one time. The J gene is TRBJ2-7, the V gene TRBV28, with D hard to call. With 3 bases removed from V and 4 bases from J, the gap between germline ends came to 19 bases. Germline values: CDR1 MDHEN, CDR2 SYDVKM. The length of the CDR3 is 16 residues. The CDR3 is CASSFHLTSAPYEQYF. The DNA for the CDR3 is TGTGCCAGCAGTTTTCACCTCACGAGTGCACCATACGAGCAGTACTTC.

This chain joins TRBV5-1 and TRBJ2-3, with D possibly matching TRBD2 (7 bases). The germline CDR1 and CDR2 sequences are SGHRS and YFSETQ. The CDR3 length is 16 residues. V lost 1 base, J lost 8 bases, and 20 bases lay in between. In DNA form, the CDR3 reads TGCGCCAGCAGCTTGTCTTGGCGGGGGCTCGAAGGTACGCAGTATTTT. Translating it yields CASSLSWRGLEGTQYF.

This clone was recorded a few times. This chain uses TRBV7-2 with TRBJ1-5; weak D call: TRBD1 (6 bases). From germline, CDR1 is SGHTA and CDR2 FQGNSA. With 0 bases removed from V and 2 bases from J, the gap between germline ends came to 20 bases. This CDR3 spans 19 amino acids. The DNA of the CDR3 is TGTGCCAGCAGCTTAGCTTTTTCGGTTGTGGCAGGGGGCAATCAGCCCCAGCATTTT. This encodes CASSLAFSVVAGGNQPQHF.

V and J are TRBV6-5 and TRBJ1-2, with 7 bases fitting TRBD1. Germline values: CDR1 MNHEY, CDR2 SVGAGI. The CDR3 is made up of 14 amino acids. The V segment lost 6 bases and the J segment 7 bases; nucleotides outside the gene matches: 11. The CDR3 nucleotides read TGTGCCAGCAGGGAGACACAGGGGTTGGGTGGCTACACCTTC. It is translated as CASRETQGLGGYTF.

This chain connects TRBV6-5 to TRBJ2-7; tentatively, D is TRBD1 (6 bases). V was shortened by 8 bases and J by 3 bases, with 17 bases between the two germline ends. Germline CDR1 is MNHEY and CDR2 is SVGAGI. This CDR3 has 14 amino acids. The CDR3 sequence is CASCRAGTHYEQYF. CDR3 bases: TGTGCCAGCTGCCGCGCCGGGACACACTACGAGCAGTACTTC.

A word on this clone: Relative to the germline gene, one junction end is altered; a read error may explain this. V is TRBV7-9 and J is TRBJ2-3, with TRBD2 matching over 12 bases. Germline CDR1 is SEHNR and CDR2 is FQNEAQ (reference sequence). The length of the CDR3 is 16 residues. In DNA, the CDR3 is TGTTCCAGCAGCTTGAGACTAGCGGGGGACACAGATACGCAGTATTTT. Its translation is CSSSLRLAGDTDTQYF.

The chain couples TRBV19 to TRBJ2-7; TRBD1 agrees at 8 bases. V shed 0 bases and J 6 bases; nucleotides not matched to a gene: 10. The germline CDR1 and CDR2 sequences are LNHDA and SQIVND (reference sequence). CDR3 length: 16 amino acids. CDR3 nucleotide sequence: TGTGCCAGTAGTATAGATCGACAGGGGAGAGGGGGCGAGCAGTACTTC. Translated: CASSIDRQGRGGEQYF.

By share of the sample, this clone is medium-sized (0.01 to 0.1%). The CDR3 DNA is TGTGCCAGCAGCGCTCCCCCGCCTAGGGGTGGCTACACCTTC. Protein: CASSAPPPRGGYTF. The genes are TRBV7-2 and TRBJ1-2, with D possibly matching TRBD1 (5 bases). The V gene lost 5 bases and the J gene lost 7 bases, with 17 bases spanning the gap. The germline gives CDR1 SGHTA, CDR2 FQGNSA. CDR3 size: 14 residues.

The rearrangement uses TRBV5-1 and TRBJ1-2; no clear D gene. The V end was cut by 0 bases, the J end by 1 base, with 7 bases between. The CDR3 length is 14 residues. CDR1 is SGHRS, CDR2 YFSETQ, per germline. CDR3 residues: CASSLEQNNYGYTF. The CDR3 DNA is TGCGCCAGCAGCTTGGAACAGAATAACTATGGCTACACCTTC.

The V and J genes are TRBV11-2 and TRBJ2-4; possible D gene TRBD1, 5 bases. V gave up 5 bases and J gave up 2 bases, with 19 bases separating them. The CDR3 totals 17 residues. The V gene's germline CDR1 is SGHAT and CDR2 FQNNGV. CDR3 region: CASSNPRHTGPKNIQYF. The CDR3 nucleotides read TGTGCCAGCAGCAACCCCCGGCACACAGGTCCCAAAAACATTCAGTACTTC.

The V call is TRBV19, the J call TRBJ1-1, with 10 bases matching TRBD1. Germline assignment: CDR1 LNHDA and CDR2 SQIVND (reference sequence). Unmatched junction bases numbered 7, after V lost 5 bases and J lost 4 bases. This CDR3 comprises 15 residues. In DNA form, the CDR3 reads TGTGCCAGTAGTGTGGACGGGACAGGGGTCACTGAAGCTTTCTTT. It specifies CASSVDGTGVTEAFF.

This rearrangement joins TRBV10-3 to TRBJ1-4; a possible D gene is TRBD1 (5 bases). Germline V gives CDR1 ENHRY, CDR2 SYGVKD. Trimming took 5 bases from V and 8 from J, leaving 12 bases between them. The CDR3 sequence is 13 residues long. The chain's CDR3 is CAISPASGEKLFF. The CDR3 DNA sequence: TGTGCCATCAGTCCAGCCTCAGGGGAAAAACTGTTTTTT.

The chain carries TRBV7-3 and TRBJ1-4; D not certain. Trimming removed 4 bases at V and 8 bases at J, with 11 bases between. From germline, CDR1 is SGHTA and CDR2 FQGTGA. The CDR3 consists of 13 residues. The CDR3 DNA sequence: TGTGCCAGCAGCTGGGCTATTGGAGAAAAACTGTTTTTT. Translating it yields CASSWAIGEKLFF.

The chain joins TRBV5-1 to TRBJ2-5, with 8 bases matching TRBD1. Germline V lookup: CDR1 SGHRS, CDR2 YFSETQ. Unmatched junction bases numbered 9, after V lost 4 bases and J lost 4 bases. The length of the CDR3 is 15 residues. CDR3 DNA sequence: TGCGCCAGCAGCCCCTTTAGAACAGGGGGAGAGACCCAGTACTTC. Its translation is CASSPFRTGGETQYF.

The chain is built from TRBV4-1 and TRBJ2-1; maybe TRBD1 (6 bases). V was clipped by 8 bases and J by 1 base, with 12 bases between them. Germline V gives CDR1 MGHRA, CDR2 YSYEKL. This CDR3 is built from 14 residues. The CDR3 sequence is CASSWTESYNEQFF. The CDR3 DNA follows: TGCGCCAGCTCATGGACAGAATCCTACAATGAGCAGTTCTTC.

This clone was detected only a few times. V gene TRBV6-1 combines with J gene TRBJ2-5, with a possible D match to TRBD2 (7 bases). Germline V gene lookup returns CDR1 MNHNS and CDR2 SASEGT. V gave up 7 bases and J gave up 5 bases, with 20 bases separating them. The CDR3 has 15 residues. CDR3 bases: TGTGCCAGCACCGGGGGGCAACTCGAGGGCGAGACCCAGTACTTC. This codes for CASTGGQLEGETQYF.

CDR3 amino acids: CASSEREPSYEQYF. The CDR3 DNA is TGTGCCAGCAGCGAGCGGGAGCCCTCCTACGAGCAGTACTTC. The V and J genes are TRBV25-1 and TRBJ2-7; TRBD2 aligns across 8 bases. Germline V gene lookup returns CDR1 MGHDK and CDR2 SYGVNS. This CDR3 region has 14 residues. V shed 6 bases, J shed 0 bases, and the junction held 4 bases outside the gene matches.

The V call is TRBV5-1, the J call TRBJ2-5, with a weak D call TRBD2 (6 bases). V was pared by 4 bases and J by 5 bases, with 24 bases between. CDR1 is SGHRS, CDR2 YFSETQ, per germline. The CDR3 runs 17 residues. DNA of the CDR3: TGCGCCAGCAGCCCGGGACTGATCAGGAACCCCAGCGAGACCCAGTACTTC. Amino acids: CASSPGLIRNPSETQYF. The complete variable domain, with remaining parts taken from reference TRBV5-1 and TRBJ2-5, reads KAGVTQTPRYLIKTRGQQVTLSCSPISGHRSVSWYQQTPGQGLQFLFEYFSETQRNKGNFPGRFSGRQFSNSRSEMNVSTLELGDSALYLCASSPGLIRNPSETQYFGPGTRLLVL.

The chain couples TRBV11-2 to TRBJ2-4, with 9 bases that match TRBD2. CDR3 size: 17 residues. Germline loops: CDR1 SGHAT, CDR2 FQNNGV. The V segment lost 7 bases and the J segment 0 bases; nucleotides outside the gene matches: 10. The CDR3 DNA follows: TGTGCCAGCACCCCAGGCCTAGCGGGGCTAGCCAAAAACATTCAGTACTTC. Translating gives CASTPGLAGLAKNIQYF.

The rearrangement links TRBV2 to TRBJ2-3, with 9 bases aligning to TRBD2. The V gene's germline CDR1 is SNHLY and CDR2 FYNNEI. The CDR3 is 15 residues long. J lost 3 bases, V lost 4 bases, and 5 bases had no gene match. The CDR3 DNA follows: TGTGCCAGCAGTGCTAGCGGGGAGCTAACAGATACGCAGTATTTT. Translation: CASSASGELTDTQYF.

The chain combines TRBV9 with TRBJ2-7; TRBD1 aligns across 9 bases. The CDR3 sequence is 14 residues long. Unmatched junction bases numbered 3, after V lost 3 bases and J lost 2 bases. Germline lookup yields CDR1 SGDLS and CDR2 YYNGEE. The DNA for the CDR3 is TGTGCCAGCAGCGGACGGGACAGGGCCTACGAGCAGTACTTC. Translation: CASSGRDRAYEQYF.